The 22 T cell receptor beta chains below were found in one sample sequenced in a study of blood T cell repertoires in COVID-19. Clones were read by immunoSEQ multiplex PCR, and TCRdb kept only the in-frame ones, dropping some. The sample yields about 260,000 clones, about 87% seen once. Sequencing used peripheral blood. Receptors were obtained from a man aged 55 to 70 who had recovered from COVID-19.

CDR3 amino acids: CASSPTSGGATDTQYF. Written as DNA, the CDR3 is TGCGCCAGCAGCCCTACTAGCGGGGGGGCGACAGATACGCAGTATTTT. The J gene is TRBJ2-3, the V gene TRBV4-1; 13 nucleotides line up with TRBD2. After removal of 4 bases from V and 3 bases from J, the junction contained 4 bases not matched to a gene. Germline V CDR1 and CDR2: MGHRA, YSYEKL. The CDR3 is made up of 16 amino acids.

V usage is TRBV18 and J usage is TRBJ2-1, with 16 nucleotides matching TRBD2. The germline CDR1 and CDR2 sequences are KGHSH and LQKENI. The CDR3 is 17 residues long. J gave up 5 bases and V 0 bases, and 1 base lay outside the gene matches. The CDR3 region has the DNA TGTGCCAGCTCACCACCGGGACTAGCGGGGGGGCACAATGAGCAGTTCTTC. Translated, it gives CASSPPGLAGGHNEQFF.

The rearrangement joins TRBV18 to TRBJ2-2; 10 bases match TRBD2. Germline trimming cut 3 bases from V and 7 bases from J; bases unmatched to any gene: 8. Germline V gene data show CDR1 as KGHSH and CDR2 as LQKENI. The CDR3 covers 16 residues. CDR3 in amino acids: CASSPLAGVRHGELFF. The DNA of the CDR3 is TGTGCCAGCTCACCCCTAGCGGGGGTTCGCCACGGGGAGCTGTTTTTT.

The V call is TRBV5-1, the J call TRBJ2-3, with 7 bases that match TRBD2. CDR3 size: 18 residues. Unmatched junction bases numbered 12, after V lost 0 bases and J lost 2 bases. Germline V CDR1 and CDR2: SGHRS, YFSETQ. CDR3 protein: CASSLGRTSEPPTDTQYF. Here the CDR3 DNA reads TGCGCCAGCAGCTTGGGGCGAACTAGCGAACCCCCCACAGATACGCAGTATTTT.

This clone was seen a single time. J is TRBJ2-4 and V is TRBV19; 7 positions agree with TRBD1. Germline V gene data show CDR1 as LNHDA and CDR2 as SQIVND (reference sequence). The CDR3 totals 21 residues. The V segment lost 3 bases and the J segment 0 bases; nucleotides outside the gene matches: 20. CDR3 DNA sequence: TGTGCCAGTAGTATCATCGGATTCGGTCAGGGGGTACCCCTAGCCAAAAACATTCAGTACTTC. Translated: CASSIIGFGQGVPLAKNIQYF.

The chain joins TRBV9 to TRBJ1-1, with unresolved D. Trimming pared 3 bases from V and 0 bases from J, leaving 18 bases between. Germline V gene lookup returns CDR1 SGDLS and CDR2 YYNGEE. This CDR3 comprises 17 residues. The CDR3 is CASSDRREGFMNTEAFF. Written as DNA, the CDR3 is TGTGCCAGCAGCGACCGAAGAGAGGGTTTCATGAACACTGAAGCTTTCTTT.

The rearrangement uses TRBV7-8 and TRBJ1-3; 7 bases are shared with TRBD1. The V gene's germline CDR1 is SGHVS and CDR2 FQNEAQ. This CDR3 spans 18 amino acids. V was pared by 4 bases and J by 1 base, with 13 bases of the junction left unmatched. Written as DNA, the CDR3 is TGTGCCAGCAGCTCCTTGGTTTTGGCGACAGGGTCTGGAAACACCATATATTTT. It codes for CASSSLVLATGSGNTIYF.

V and J are TRBV7-9 and TRBJ2-5; 8 bases map to TRBD2. The junction had 7 bases not matched to a gene; V was cut back by 4 bases and J by 0 bases. From germline, CDR1 is SEHNR and CDR2 FQNEAQ (reference sequence). The CDR3 runs 16 residues. CDR3 sequence: CASSSGTSVYQETQYF. The CDR3 region has the DNA TGTGCCAGCAGCTCAGGGACTAGTGTGTACCAAGAGACCCAGTACTTC. Combining the CDR3 with reference TRBV7-9 and TRBJ2-5 gives the whole variable domain DTGVSQNPRHKITKRGQNVTFRCDPISEHNRLYWYRQTLGQGPEFLTYFQNEAQLEKSRLLSDRFSAERPKGSFSTLEIQRTEQGDSAMYLCASSSGTSVYQETQYFGPGTRLLVL.

The rearrangement uses TRBV2 and TRBJ2-3; maybe TRBD1 (6 bases). The germline CDR1 and CDR2 sequences are SNHLY and FYNNEI. V shed 8 bases and J shed 5 bases, with 17 bases lying between them. The CDR3 runs 14 residues. The CDR3 sequence: CASGGLLQGDTQYF. CDR3 coding DNA: TGTGCCAGCGGCGGGCTCCTACAGGGAGATACGCAGTATTTT.

The rearrangement links TRBV6-1 to TRBJ2-7; 9 bases line up with TRBD1. The CDR3 extends over 16 amino acids. The junction had 6 bases not matched to a gene; V was cut back by 1 base and J by 2 bases. The V gene's germline CDR1 is MNHNS and CDR2 SASEGT. The CDR3 region has the DNA TGTGCCAGCAGTGAAGGACCGGGACAGGGTGCCTACGAGCAGTACTTC. It specifies CASSEGPGQGAYEQYF.

The J gene is TRBJ2-4, the V gene TRBV27; 9 nucleotides agree with TRBD1. V trimming: 6 bases; J trimming: 6 bases; junction bases outside the gene matches: 6. Germline V lookup: CDR1 MNHEY, CDR2 SMNVEV (reference sequence). The length of the CDR3 is 14 residues. The CDR3 here is CASRLGQGGNIQYF. CDR3 nucleotide sequence: TGTGCCAGCAGATTGGGACAGGGCGGAAACATTCAGTACTTC.

The chain carries TRBV10-1 and TRBJ1-5, with 7 nucleotides matching TRBD1. Per germline, CDR1 WNHNN and CDR2 SYGVQD (reference sequence). The ends lost 6 bases at V and 0 bases at J; junction bases unmatched: 11. The CDR3 totals 17 residues. The CDR3 reads CASRDPRDSYSNQPQHF. The DNA of the CDR3 is TGCGCCAGCAGAGATCCCCGGGACAGTTATAGCAATCAGCCCCAGCATTTT.

The CDR3 bases are TGCGCCAGCAGCTTGAACCCGACAGAGAATAATGAAAAACTGTTTTTT. Its protein is CASSLNPTENNEKLFF. The chain carries TRBV5-1 and TRBJ1-4; possible D gene TRBD1, 5 bases. Germline-derived CDR1 and CDR2 are SGHRS and YFSETQ. V shed 1 base and J shed 4 bases, with 14 bases lying between them. The CDR3 is made up of 16 amino acids.

The chain uses TRBV23-1 and TRBJ2-7; 7 nucleotides match TRBD1. TRBV23-1 is designated an ORF whose function remains uncertain. Germline trimming cut 9 bases from V and 3 bases from J; bases unmatched to any gene: 14. The CDR3 contains 15 residues. CDR3 protein: CARIVRGPIFYEQYF. CDR3 coding DNA: TGCGCCAGGATAGTGAGGGGGCCTATATTCTACGAGCAGTACTTC.

The chain is built from TRBV19 and TRBJ1-6; D gene ambiguous. This CDR3 is 15 amino acids long. V lost 5 bases to trimming and J lost 8 bases, with 16 bases between them. Per germline, CDR1 LNHDA and CDR2 SQIVND (reference sequence). In DNA form, the CDR3 reads TGTGCCAGTAGTCCCCGGGGTCTCAAGGATTCACCCCTCCACTTT. Translation gives CASSPRGLKDSPLHF. The full variable domain, rest sourced from reference TRBV19 and TRBJ1-6, is DGGITQSPKYLFRKEGQNVTLSCEQNLNHDAMYWYRQDPGQGLRLIYYSQIVNDFQKGDIAEGYSVSREKKESFPLTVTSAQKNPTAFYLCASSPRGLKDSPLHFGNGTRLTVT.

The chain carries TRBV5-1 and TRBJ2-3; D perhaps matches TRBD2 (6 bases). The CDR3 consists of 15 residues. V lost 0 bases and J 3 bases, leaving 11 bases between the germline ends. CDR1 and CDR2 from the germline V gene are SGHRS and YFSETQ. This CDR3 is CASSLGGAGTDTQYF. DNA of the CDR3: TGCGCCAGCAGCTTGGGTGGCGCGGGGACAGATACGCAGTATTTT.

The chain recombines TRBV7-9 with TRBJ1-1; TRBD1 matches 7 bases. J lost 11 bases, V lost 1 base, and 13 bases had no gene match. Germline lookup yields CDR1 SEHNR and CDR2 FQNEAQ (reference sequence). The CDR3 is 15 residues long. This chain's CDR3 is CASSLGAGTVSEAFF. The CDR3 nucleotides read TGTGCCAGCAGCTTAGGTGCGGGGACAGTTTCAGAGGCTTTCTTT.

This clone was seen a single time. The gene calls are TRBV7-2 and TRBJ2-7, with no clear D. This CDR3 region has 13 residues. Germline V gene lookup returns CDR1 SGHTA and CDR2 FQGNSA. Trimming pared 5 bases from V and 0 bases from J, leaving 8 bases between. The CDR3 sequence: CASSSKSSYEQYF. In DNA form, the CDR3 reads TGTGCCAGCAGCAGCAAATCCTCCTACGAGCAGTACTTC.

The chain employs TRBV24-1 and TRBJ1-2; D not resolved. V dropped 2 bases and J dropped 4 bases, with 7 bases sitting between them. The CDR3 consists of 13 residues. The germline V gene has CDR1 KGHDR and CDR2 SFDVKD. The CDR3 is CATSDSQLYGYTF. The CDR3 region has the DNA TGTGCCACCAGTGATTCACAGCTCTATGGCTACACCTTC.

The V call is TRBV6-5, the J call TRBJ2-3; 7 bases agree with TRBD1. CDR3 length: 13 residues. J gave up 6 bases and V 2 bases, and 2 bases lay outside the gene matches. Germline V gene lookup returns CDR1 MNHEY and CDR2 SVGAGI. CDR3 in amino acids: CASSYQTGDTQYF. CDR3 bases: TGTGCCAGCAGTTACCAGACAGGGGATACGCAGTATTTT.

This chain connects TRBV28 to TRBJ2-2; 8 bases fit TRBD2. CDR1 is MDHEN, CDR2 SYDVKM, per germline. V lost 5 bases, J lost 0 bases, and 2 bases stayed unmatched. The CDR3 sequence is 15 residues long. DNA for the CDR3: TGTGCCAGCAGTCGTAGCGGGGCGAACACCGGGGAGCTGTTTTTT. Amino acids: CASSRSGANTGELFF.

This clone occurred a few times. V gene TRBV14 combines with J gene TRBJ2-7, with 10 positions matching TRBD1. With 4 bases clipped from V and 4 bases from J, the junction kept 7 bases outside the gene matches. Germline CDR1 and CDR2: SGHDN and FVKESK. The CDR3 has 15 residues. CDR3 nucleotides: TGTGCCAGCAGCCGATCCGGGACAGGGGTTTACGAGCAGTACTTC. Its protein is CASSRSGTGVYEQYF.